The 14 T cell receptor beta chains below come from one sample, sequenced in a study of blood T cell repertoires in COVID-19. Profiled with immunoSEQ multiplex PCR; TCRdb holds only in-frame clones, not every one. The sample lists roughly 200,000 clones, 89% occurring once. Sequenced material: PBMCs or T cells enriched from blood (not recorded which). These receptors were obtained from a woman aged 40 to 55 with acute COVID-19.

The rearrangement uses TRBV11-2 and TRBJ1-2; 8 nucleotides match TRBD1. The CDR3 sequence is 16 residues long. V shed 7 bases and J 2 bases; nucleotides not matched to a gene: 12. The V gene's germline CDR1 is SGHAT and CDR2 FQNNGV. CDR3 in amino acids: CASTSPWTGLNYGYTF. The DNA of the CDR3 is TGTGCCAGCACGTCTCCTTGGACAGGGCTAAACTATGGCTACACCTTC.

The chain links TRBV4-3 to TRBJ2-2, with TRBD2 matching over 7 bases. The V gene's germline CDR1 is LGHNA and CDR2 YSLEER. V lost 4 bases and J lost 3; bases outside the gene matches: 2. CDR3 length equals 14 residues. Written as DNA, the CDR3 is TGCGCCAGCAGCCTAGCGGGCGACACCGGGGAGCTGTTTTTT. Its protein product is CASSLAGDTGELFF.

The chain recombines TRBV19 with TRBJ1-4; D uncertain. This CDR3 has 17 amino acids. Looked up from germline, CDR1 is LNHDA and CDR2 is SQIVND (reference sequence). V lost 1 base to trimming and J lost 12 bases, with 24 bases between them. CDR3 nucleotide sequence: TGTGCCAGTAGTATAGTAGGTTGGCAGGAGGTGAGCGGGGAACTGTTTTTT. Its translation: CASSIVGWQEVSGELFF.

The rearrangement joins TRBV11-2 to TRBJ1-5; the D gene is possibly TRBD1 (5 bases). Germline values: CDR1 SGHAT, CDR2 FQNNGV. V shed 1 base and J shed 5 bases, with 6 bases lying between them. The CDR3 extends over 13 amino acids. DNA for the CDR3: TGTGCCAGCAGCTTAGCCAGGGATCAGCCCCAGCATTTT. Translation: CASSLARDQPQHF.

The chain employs TRBV7-2 and TRBJ2-3, with 11 bases that match TRBD2. CDR3 length: 16 amino acids. Unmatched junction bases numbered 3, after V lost 1 base and J lost 3 bases. The germline gives CDR1 SGHTA, CDR2 FQGNSA. The CDR3 DNA reads TGTGCCAGCAGCTTAGTAGCGGGAGGGGGTACAGATACGCAGTATTTT. Translating it yields CASSLVAGGGTDTQYF.

The gene calls are TRBV7-2 and TRBJ2-3; 10 bases line up with TRBD2. This CDR3 is built from 16 residues. Germline V gives CDR1 SGHTA, CDR2 FQGNSA. V lost 5 bases and J lost 1; bases outside the gene matches: 6. In DNA, the CDR3 is TGTGCCAGCAGCGCCCAGCGGGAGGGGGGCACAGATACGCAGTATTTT. Translating it yields CASSAQREGGTDTQYF.

V is TRBV12-3 or TRBV12-4 and J is TRBJ2-1; 7 bases align to TRBD2. The CDR3 has 12 amino acids. Trimming removed 4 bases from V and 10 bases from J; junction bases left unmatched: 4. CDR3 in amino acids: CASSSAGDEQFF. The CDR3 region has the DNA TGTGCCAGCAGTTCCGCGGGGGACGAGCAGTTCTTC.

V gene TRBV30 combines with J gene TRBJ1-2, with D hard to call. The CDR3 consists of 14 residues. Germline V gives CDR1 GTSNPN, CDR2 SVGIG (reference sequence). The V end was cut by 0 bases, the J end by 1 base, with 9 bases between. The CDR3 loop is CAWSVRSINYGYTF. The CDR3 region has the DNA TGTGCCTGGAGTGTAAGGAGCATTAACTATGGCTACACCTTC.

The chain joins TRBV27 to TRBJ2-7; 8 nucleotides agree with TRBD1. The CDR3 loop spans 12 amino acids. J was trimmed by 6 bases and V by 5 bases; bases with no gene match: 3. Germline assignment: CDR1 MNHEY and CDR2 SMNVEV (reference sequence). CDR3 nucleotides: TGTGCCAGCAGTACGGACAGGGTCGAGCAGTACTTC. Translating it yields CASSTDRVEQYF.

This chain links TRBV27 with TRBJ2-7, with TRBD1 identical over 7 bases. The trim removed 2 bases at V and 2 bases at J, leaving 3 bases unmatched. Germline V gives CDR1 MNHEY, CDR2 SMNVEV (reference sequence). The CDR3 runs to 14 residues. Here the CDR3 reads CASSLRDSAYEQYF. The CDR3 bases are TGTGCCAGCAGTTTACGGGACAGTGCCTACGAGCAGTACTTC.

This rearrangement joins TRBV2 to TRBJ2-3; no clear D. V was pared by 3 bases and J by 0 bases, with 7 bases between. This CDR3 has 14 residues. The germline CDR1 and CDR2 sequences are SNHLY and FYNNEI. CDR3 coding DNA: TGTGCCAGCAGTGAGGCCAGGAGCACAGATACGCAGTATTTT. This translates into CASSEARSTDTQYF.

V is TRBV6-5 and J is TRBJ2-7; TRBD2 matches 9 bases. This CDR3 is 15 amino acids long. CDR1 and CDR2 from the germline V gene are MNHEY and SVGAGI. V shed 0 bases, J shed 7 bases, and the junction held 7 bases outside the gene matches. The CDR3 here is CASSYSGGRASEQYF. In nucleotides, the CDR3 is TGTGCCAGCAGTTACTCAGGCGGGAGGGCAAGTGAGCAGTACTTC.

The rearrangement uses TRBV14 and TRBJ2-1, with 9 bases identical to TRBD2. CDR1 is SGHDN and CDR2 is FVKESK in the germline V gene. The CDR3 totals 16 residues. Losses at the gene ends were 5 bases for V and 3 bases for J; bases not matched to a gene: 8. DNA of the CDR3: TGTGCCAGCAGCACCCCGGCTAGCGGGATCTACAATGAGCAGTTCTTC. Translation gives CASSTPASGIYNEQFF.

This clone has a single count. The V gene is TRBV7-2, the J gene TRBJ2-7; possible D gene TRBD1, 5 bases. CDR1 SGHTA and CDR2 FQGNSA come from the germline V gene. The CDR3 consists of 15 residues. The V and J ends lost 0 bases and 3 bases respectively, with 12 bases between them. As DNA, the CDR3 is TGTGCCAGCAGCTTAGCGCAAGACAGAAACTACGAGCAGTACTTC. This encodes CASSLAQDRNYEQYF. The full variable domain, in which reference TRBV7-2 and TRBJ2-7 provide the parts outside the CDR3, is GAGVSQSPSNKVTEKGKDVELRCDPISGHTALYWYRQSLGQGLEFLIYFQGNSAPDKSGLPSDRFSAERTGGSVSTLTIQRTQQEDSAVYLCASSLAQDRNYEQYFGPGTRLTVT.